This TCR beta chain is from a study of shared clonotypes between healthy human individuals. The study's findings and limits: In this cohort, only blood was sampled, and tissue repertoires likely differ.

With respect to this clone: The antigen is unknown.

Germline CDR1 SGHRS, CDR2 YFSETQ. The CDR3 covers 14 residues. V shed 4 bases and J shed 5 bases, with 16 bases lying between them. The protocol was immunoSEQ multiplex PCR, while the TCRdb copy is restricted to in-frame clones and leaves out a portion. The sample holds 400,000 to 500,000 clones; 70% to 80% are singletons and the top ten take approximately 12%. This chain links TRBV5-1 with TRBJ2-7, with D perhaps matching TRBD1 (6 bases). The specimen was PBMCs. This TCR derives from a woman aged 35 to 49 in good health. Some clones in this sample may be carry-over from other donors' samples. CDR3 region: CASSIAGVFDEQYF. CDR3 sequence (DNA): TGCGCCAGCAGCATAGCAGGGGTTTTTGACGAGCAGTACTTC.